This T cell receptor (beta chain) is drawn from a study of blood T cell repertoires in COVID-19. Looking at the study overall: Some COVID-19 samples were acute and others convalescent; all came from the United States, Italy and Spain. Sample material is recorded as cDNA or gDNA derived from T cells, B-cell-depleted T cells, or PBMCs.

The germline V and J ends were trimmed by 6 bases and 0 bases, with 12 bases remaining between them. The CDR3 has 14 residues. The germline gives CDR1 GTSNPN, CDR2 SVGIG (reference sequence). As originally analysed: For nucleated cells, counts were estimated from reference gene primer amplification. Measured with immunoSEQ multiplex PCR; TCRdb has only the in-frame clones, and not every one. For V, J and clone size, that table is used; D and trimming come from the DNA. The data show over 200,000 clones, with more than 85% seen just once and around 0.84% held by the top ten. It was during active infection that Seattle patients were enrolled and then longitudinally followed.

Sample: peripheral blood. The gene calls are TRBV30 and TRBJ1-3; possibly TRBD1 for D (6 bases). The receptor was isolated from a man in his sixties with COVID-19, enrolled during active disease. In DNA, the CDR3 is TGTGCCTGCACAGGGAACGGCTCTGGAAACACCATATATTTT. This encodes CACTGNGSGNTIYF.